Included here is one TCR beta chain sequence, with context. Antigen specificity is unknown. The data derive from a study of T cell responses to AZD1222 COVID-19 vaccine. Study-level background: Analyses pooled second doses at about 4 or about 12 weeks.

The CDR3 loop spans 11 amino acids. Germline V lookup: CDR1 MRHNA, CDR2 SNTAGT. V shed 6 bases and J shed 4 bases, with 5 bases lying between them. The assay was immunoSEQ multiplex PCR, and TCRdb's table has in-frame clones only and misses some. The sample has around 150,000 clones; roughly nine tenths are singletons. Study-wide findings and caveats: The donor group comprised mostly white British people and more females; the analysis possibly underestimated clonal diversity. Of spike-specific TCRs, nearly half reportedly target regions left unmutated in variants. Spike-spanning, vaccine-associated CD4 TCRs were dominant at 160-218 and 743-854.

Sequencing used peripheral blood, obtained on day 0 of AZD1222 vaccination. The sequence came from an adult in good health. V is TRBV6-4 and J is TRBJ2-3, with no clear D. The CDR3 loop is CASRLSDTQYF. In DNA, the CDR3 is TGTGCCAGCAGACTATCAGATACGCAGTATTTT.